The 22 T cell receptor beta chains presented below share a single source sample, sequenced in a study of glioma-infiltrating T cells listed by TCRdb under 2016. The data were produced on an Illumina MiSeq. The iRepertoire nested amplicon-rescue multiplex PCR (arm-PCR) platform was used to amplify TCR alpha and beta CDR3 regions from RNA. TCRdb passed the public sequencing reads through fastp at Q25 and MiXCR, retaining productive beta sequences. Each entry is one CDR3 protein sequence, shown with its most common DNA and genes. The sample table holds some 110,000 distinct CDR3 sequences, of which approximately 25% were seen once. The ten largest clones add up to nearly 15% of the sample. Sequencing used glioma tissue, nonneoplastic brain tissue, or PBMCs (not recorded which). The receptors derive from a human donor with low-grade glioma or glioblastoma, undergoing nonglioma brain surgery, or in good health (not recorded which).

This clonotype was counted many times. This sequence joins TRBV28 and TRBJ2-7; D not certain. This CDR3 has 12 residues. Germline-derived CDR1 and CDR2 are MDHEN and SYDVKM. Trimming left V 6 bases short and J 2 bases short, with 8 bases between. CDR3 nucleotide sequence: TGTGCCAGCAGCCTCCCTCCCTACGAGCAGTACTTC. Translation: CASSLPPYEQYF.

Concerning this clonotype: A much larger clonotype is one base distant, so this may be a read error. The chain combines TRBV28 with TRBJ2-3, with no clear D. V was clipped by 3 bases and J by 4 bases, with 14 bases between them. CDR1 is MDHEN, CDR2 SYDVKM, per germline. The CDR3 runs to 15 residues. For the CDR3, the DNA is TGTGCCAGCAGTTTCTCCAGGAGCAAGGCAGATACGCAGTATTTT. The encoded protein is CASSFSRSKADTQYF.

This clonotype was seen repeatedly, ten times or more. This chain joins TRBV27 and TRBJ2-3, with D uncertain. V shed 0 bases and J shed 2 bases, with 9 bases lying between them. CDR3 size: 15 residues. The germline CDR1 and CDR2 sequences are MNHEY and SMNVEV (reference sequence). Written as DNA, the CDR3 is TGTGCCAGCAGTTTATCTCCGTTTCCCACAGATACGCAGTATTTT. Translation gives CASSLSPFPTDTQYF.

This clonotype occurred many times. The chain links TRBV7-2 to TRBJ1-2, with 7 bases lining up with TRBD1. CDR1 and CDR2 from the germline V gene are SGHTA and FQGNSA. The CDR3 is 14 amino acids. V lost 5 bases, J lost 8 bases, and 11 bases stayed unmatched. The CDR3 DNA is TGTGCCAGCAGCGCAGGGGACAGCCCCAACGGCTACACCTTC. Translating it yields CASSAGDSPNGYTF.

In its sample, this clonotype was seen a few times. The chain couples TRBV12-3 or TRBV12-4 to TRBJ2-7, with TRBD2 matching over 8 bases. V shed 7 bases, J shed 3 bases, and the junction held 23 bases outside the gene matches. The CDR3 is made up of 19 amino acids. The CDR3 coding sequence is TGTGCCAGCACCCTCTCGAGCCCCTTGAGCGGGAGAACGAACTACGAGCAGTACTTC. It specifies CASTLSSPLSGRTNYEQYF.

This clonotype has at least ten counts. The gene calls are TRBV7-2 and TRBJ1-5, with D unclear. CDR3 length: 15 residues. V was cut by 1 base and J by 4 bases, with 11 bases left in between. Germline V gene sequence: CDR1 SGHTA, CDR2 FQGNSA. CDR3 sequence (DNA): TGTGCCAGCAGCTTAGTCTCGGCAGTAAATCAGCCCCAGCATTTT. This encodes CASSLVSAVNQPQHF.

Comments on this clonotype: A much bigger clone sits one base away, suggesting this may be a read error. The gene calls are TRBV5-4 and TRBJ1-1; a possible D gene is TRBD1 (6 bases). Trimming left V 5 bases short and J 0 bases short, with 14 bases between. CDR1 is SGHNT, CDR2 YYREEE, per germline (reference sequence). This CDR3 contains 15 residues. As DNA, the CDR3 is TGTGCCAGCAGATTAGTCGACAGGATGAACACTGAAGCTTTCTTT. Protein product: CASRLVDRMNTEAFF. Drawing the rest from reference TRBV5-4 and TRBJ1-1, the complete variable domain is ETGVTQSPTHLIKTRGQQVTLRCSSQSGHNTVSWYQQALGQGPQFIFQYYREEENGRGNFPPRFSGLQFPNYSSELNVNALELDDSALYLCASRLVDRMNTEAFFGQGTRLTVV.

This clonotype was counted only a few times. A read error is possible here, since a much larger clone lies one base away. The rearrangement links TRBV18 to TRBJ2-1; D gene unclear. Per the germline V gene, CDR1 is KGHSH and CDR2 is LQKENI. This CDR3 is built from 11 residues. For the CDR3, the DNA is TGTCCCACCACCGCCTACAATGAGCAGTTCTTC. Translating it yields CPTTAYNEQFF.

This clonotype occurred many times. The chain uses TRBV4-1 and TRBJ2-5, with 7 nucleotides matching TRBD1. This CDR3 spans 16 amino acids. J gave up 2 bases and V 4 bases, and 10 bases lay outside the gene matches. Germline V gene lookup returns CDR1 MGHRA and CDR2 YSYEKL. The CDR3 DNA sequence: TGCGCCAGCAGCCGTGGGGATGGACAGGCACAAGAGACCCAGTACTTC. This encodes CASSRGDGQAQETQYF.

This clonotype was counted many times. The chain joins TRBV6-1 to TRBJ2-2, with 8 bases identical to TRBD2. The CDR3 extends over 16 amino acids. J gave up 2 bases and V 5 bases, and 7 bases lay outside the gene matches. CDR1 is MNHNS, CDR2 SASEGT, per germline. CDR3: CASSLPGLGNTGELFF. The CDR3 DNA reads TGTGCCAGCAGTTTACCGGGACTAGGTAACACCGGGGAGCTGTTTTTT.

This chain uses TRBV11-2 with TRBJ2-1; the D gene is possibly TRBD1 (6 bases). Germline V CDR1 and CDR2: SGHAT, FQNNGV. The CDR3 runs 17 residues. V was cut by 5 bases and J by 4 bases, with 21 bases left in between. Written as DNA, the CDR3 is TGTGCCAGCAGCCTCAGGGGTTCTGGCGGTAATTACAATGAGCAGTTCTTC. It translates to CASSLRGSGGNYNEQFF.

A remark on this clonotype: A read error is possible here, since a much larger clone lies one base away. The chain employs TRBV7-2 and TRBJ2-7, with TRBD2 matching 7 bases. CDR1 and CDR2 from the germline V gene are SGHTA and FQGNSA. V shed 5 bases, J shed 10 bases, and the junction held 11 bases outside the gene matches. The length of the CDR3 is 13 residues. As DNA, the CDR3 is TGTGCCAGCAGCCCTATCCGGGGAGGGGATCAGTACTTC. Protein: CASSPIRGGDQYF.

A few counts support this clonotype. J is TRBJ2-1 and V is TRBV7-3; D is ambiguous. Germline values: CDR1 SGHTA, CDR2 FQGTGA. V lost 4 bases and J 5 bases, leaving 9 bases between the germline ends. The CDR3 extends over 13 amino acids. The CDR3 bases are TGTGCCAGCAGCTATTATGGGCACAATGAGCAGTTCTTC. This sequence encodes CASSYYGHNEQFF.

This clonotype was recorded at least ten times. The chain links TRBV20-1 to TRBJ1-4; unclear D gene. In germline, CDR1 is DFQATT, CDR2 SNEGSKA (reference sequence). CDR3 length: 14 amino acids. The germline V and J ends were trimmed by 6 bases and 4 bases, with 15 bases remaining between them. CDR3 amino acids: CSALEQPSNEKLFF. The CDR3 nucleotides are TGCAGTGCATTGGAACAGCCTAGTAATGAAAAACTGTTTTTT.

The chain is built from TRBV7-2 and TRBJ2-1; 8 positions agree with TRBD2. This CDR3 has 14 amino acids. CDR1 SGHTA and CDR2 FQGNSA come from the germline V gene. V was clipped by 8 bases and J by 0 bases; unmatched bases: 3. CDR3 DNA sequence: TGTGCCAGCTGGACTAGCACCTCCTACAATGAGCAGTTCTTC. Its protein product is CASWTSTSYNEQFF.

This clonotype has ten or more counts. This sequence joins TRBV4-3 and TRBJ2-2; D remains ambiguous. Germline CDR1 reads LGHNA; CDR2 reads YSLEER. Between the trimmed V and J ends, which lost 1 base and 1 base, there was a span of 7 bases. This CDR3 contains 15 residues. CDR3 DNA: TGCGCCAGCAGCCAAGTGATGGGGAACACCGGGGAGCTGTTTTTT. This gives the protein CASSQVMGNTGELFF.

A remark on this clonotype: Being one base from a much bigger clone, this may be a read error. J is TRBJ1-1 and V is TRBV12-3 or TRBV12-4; no definite D call. The CDR3 is 14 amino acids. V was cut by 1 base and J by 4 bases, with 10 bases left in between. CDR3 loop: CASSLGVNFTEAFF. The DNA for the CDR3 is TGTGCCAGCAGTTTAGGTGTCAACTTCACTGAAGCTTTCTTT.

This chain uses TRBV12-3 or TRBV12-4 with TRBJ2-1; 11 bases agree with TRBD2. The V gene end was trimmed by 7 bases and the J gene end by 7 bases; junction bases not matched to a gene: 12. The CDR3 is 16 amino acids. This chain's CDR3 is CASNPLAGGPQNEQFF. In DNA form, the CDR3 reads TGTGCCAGCAACCCATTAGCGGGAGGGCCTCAGAATGAGCAGTTCTTC.

As regards this clonotype: A much larger clone differs from this one at a single base, so this may be a read error. The rearrangement links TRBV7-2 to TRBJ1-3; D is possibly TRBD1 (5 bases). Germline values: CDR1 SGHTA, CDR2 FQGNSA. The V end lost 6 bases, the J end lost 2 bases, and 14 bases lay between the germline ends. The CDR3 sequence is 15 residues long. DNA for the CDR3: TGTGCCAGCAGACCCCTGGGGGTTCCTGGAAACACCATATATTTT. Its translation is CASRPLGVPGNTIYF. Full variable domain (missing parts from reference TRBV7-2 and TRBJ1-3): GAGVSQSPSNKVTEKGKDVELRCDPISGHTALYWYRQSLGQGLEFLIYFQGNSAPDKSGLPSDRFSAERTGGSVSTLTIQRTQQEDSAVYLCASRPLGVPGNTIYFGEGSWLTVV.

A remark on this clonotype: This may be a read error, as it is one base from a much larger clone. V usage is TRBV7-2 and J usage is TRBJ1-5; D is ambiguous. Germline CDR1 SGHTA, CDR2 FQGNSA. The CDR3 length is 14 residues. CDR3 sequence (DNA): TGTGCCAGCAGCTTAGTTGCCGTCAATCAGCCCCAGAATTTT. Amino acid sequence: CASSLVAVNQPQNF.

Here the CDR3 DNA reads TGTGCCACCAGCAGAGATCCCCTTTCGGTCAACACTGAAGCTTTCTTT. It translates to CATSRDPLSVNTEAFF. This rearrangement joins TRBV15 to TRBJ1-1; D call uncertain. The CDR3 is 16 amino acids. Germline CDR1 and CDR2: LNHNV and YYDKDF (reference sequence). The V end lost 0 bases, the J end lost 2 bases, and 13 bases lay between the germline ends.

This sequence joins TRBV4-1 and TRBJ2-2; D gene uncertain. The CDR3 is 13 residues long. V lost 6 bases, J lost 5 bases, and 10 bases lay in between. The germline V gene encodes CDR1 MGHRA and CDR2 YSYEKL. The CDR3 here is CASSNPRTGELFF. The CDR3 DNA follows: TGCGCCAGCAGTAACCCCCGAACCGGGGAGCTGTTTTTT.